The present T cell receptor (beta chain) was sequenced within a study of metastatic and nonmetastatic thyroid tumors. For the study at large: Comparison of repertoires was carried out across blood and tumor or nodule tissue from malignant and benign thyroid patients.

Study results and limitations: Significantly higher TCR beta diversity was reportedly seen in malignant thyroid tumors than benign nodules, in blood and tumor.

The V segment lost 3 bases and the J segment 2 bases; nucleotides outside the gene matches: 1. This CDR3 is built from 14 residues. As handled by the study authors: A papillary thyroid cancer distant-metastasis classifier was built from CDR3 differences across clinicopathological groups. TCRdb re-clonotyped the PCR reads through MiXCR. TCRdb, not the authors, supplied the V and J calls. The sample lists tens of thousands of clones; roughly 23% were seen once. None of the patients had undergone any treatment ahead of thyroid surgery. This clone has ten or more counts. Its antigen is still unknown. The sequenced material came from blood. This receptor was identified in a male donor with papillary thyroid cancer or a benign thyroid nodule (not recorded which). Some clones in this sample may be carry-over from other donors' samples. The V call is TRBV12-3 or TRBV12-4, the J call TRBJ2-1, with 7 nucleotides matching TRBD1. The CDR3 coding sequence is TGTGCCAGCAGTTTCCAGGGGGCCTACAATGAGCAGTTCTTC. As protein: CASSFQGAYNEQFF.